Reported below is one T cell receptor beta chain. This sample was taken from a study of shared clonotypes between healthy human individuals. Unmatched junction bases numbered 2, after V lost 0 bases and J lost 5 bases. Germline V gene sequence: CDR1 SGHNT, CDR2 YENEEA. This CDR3 is 16 amino acids long. Cells designated naive CD8 were CD45RO-negative and were positively selected for CCR7, with terminally differentiated effector memory CD45RA+ cells excluded. The protocol was immunoSEQ multiplex PCR, while the TCRdb copy is restricted to in-frame clones and leaves out a portion. Among about 800,000 clones listed, approximately 96% were seen once.

This clonotype was sampled from a man younger than 45 in good health. The V and J genes are TRBV11-3 and TRBJ2-1, with 12 positions matching TRBD1. The sequenced sample was naive CD8+ T cells sorted from blood. CDR3 nucleotide sequence: TGTGCCAGCAGCTTAGAGGGACAGGGGGCCGACAATGAGCAGTTCTTC. Amino acids: CASSLEGQGADNEQFF. Based on the CDR3 plus reference TRBV11-3 and TRBJ2-1, the full variable domain is EAGVVQSPRYKIIEKKQPVAFWCNPISGHNTLYWYLQNLGQGPELLIRYENEEAVDDSQLPKDRFSAERLKGVDSTLKIQPAELGDSAVYLCASSLEGQGADNEQFFGPGTRLTVL.